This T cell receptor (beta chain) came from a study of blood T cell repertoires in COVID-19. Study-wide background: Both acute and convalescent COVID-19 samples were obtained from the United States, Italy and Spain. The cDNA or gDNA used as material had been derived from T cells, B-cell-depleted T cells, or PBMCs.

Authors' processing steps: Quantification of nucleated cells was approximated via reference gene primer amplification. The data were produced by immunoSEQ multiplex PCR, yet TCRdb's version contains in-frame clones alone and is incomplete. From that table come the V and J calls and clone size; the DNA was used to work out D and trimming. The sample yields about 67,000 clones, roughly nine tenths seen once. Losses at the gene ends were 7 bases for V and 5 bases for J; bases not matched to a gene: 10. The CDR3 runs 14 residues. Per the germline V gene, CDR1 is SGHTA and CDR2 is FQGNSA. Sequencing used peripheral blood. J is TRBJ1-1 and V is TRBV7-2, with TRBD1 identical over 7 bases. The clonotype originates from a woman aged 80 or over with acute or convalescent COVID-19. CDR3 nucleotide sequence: TGTGCCAGCAAGGTCGACAGGGTAGGAACTGAAGCTTTCTTT. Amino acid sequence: CASKVDRVGTEAFF.